Each of the 21 T cell receptor beta chains below was sequenced from the same sample in a study of identical twins. One entry per CDR3 protein, called by TCRdb with MiXCR from the 5' RACE reads. This repertoire shows hundreds of thousands of distinct CDR3 sequences, over 8% found once; its top ten account for 5% to 6%. Source material: memory (CD45RO+) T cells sorted from blood. These TCRs come from a woman between 18 and 30 years old in good health.

This clonotype was recorded a few times. This chain joins TRBV5-1 and TRBJ2-7; D remains ambiguous. The V and J ends lost 4 bases and 2 bases respectively, with 13 bases between them. This CDR3 spans 14 amino acids. Germline-derived CDR1 and CDR2 are SGHRS and YFSETQ. This chain's CDR3 is CASSLDARTYEQYF. The CDR3 bases are TGCGCCAGCAGCCTGGACGCCCGTACCTACGAGCAGTACTTC.

This clonotype occurred a few times. The chain links TRBV6-1 to TRBJ1-6; 10 bases align to TRBD1. Germline values: CDR1 MNHNS, CDR2 SASEGT. The V segment lost 5 bases and the J segment 7 bases; nucleotides outside the gene matches: 8. CDR3 length: 16 residues. CDR3 DNA sequence: TGTGCCAGCAGTATAAGACAGGGGGCTGGGAATTCACCCCTCCACTTT. Translated: CASSIRQGAGNSPLHF.

This clonotype occurred a few times. The chain has TRBV12-3 or TRBV12-4 and TRBJ2-1; D is ambiguous. This CDR3 has 11 residues. Between the trimmed V and J ends, which lost 3 bases and 7 bases, there was a span of 4 bases. CDR3 sequence: CASSFGNEQFF. CDR3 DNA: TGTGCCAGCAGTTTCGGTAATGAGCAGTTCTTC.

The genes are TRBV4-2 and TRBJ2-2; D uncertain. Trimming removed 8 bases from V and 4 bases from J, with 8 bases in between. Germline CDR1 LGHNA, CDR2 YNFKEQ. CDR3 size: 12 residues. CDR3 coding DNA: TGTGCCAGCCGTCTGAGCACCGGGGAGCTGTTTTTT. It yields the protein CASRLSTGELFF.

This clonotype was seen at least ten times. The chain links TRBV15 to TRBJ1-5; D ambiguous. Trimming left V 4 bases short and J 2 bases short, with 9 bases between. Germline V gene data show CDR1 as LNHNV and CDR2 as YYDKDF (reference sequence). This CDR3 is 14 amino acids long. The CDR3 nucleotides are TGTGCCACCAGCAATTTGGTTGGCAATCAGCCCCAGCATTTT. This translates into CATSNLVGNQPQHF.

This clonotype was picked up a small number of times. The chain has TRBV15 and TRBJ2-3; D not resolved. Germline CDR1 LNHNV, CDR2 YYDKDF (reference sequence). Trimming stripped 0 bases from V and 2 bases from J, with 6 bases between. The CDR3 length is 14 residues. The CDR3 DNA sequence: TGTGCCACCAGCAGAGATCTTGTCACAGATACGCAGTATTTT. This translates into CATSRDLVTDTQYF.

This clonotype was counted at least ten times. The gene calls are TRBV5-6 and TRBJ1-1; possible D gene TRBD1, 6 bases. Trimming left V 4 bases short and J 5 bases short, with 12 bases between. CDR1 SGHDT and CDR2 YYEEEE come from the germline V gene. The CDR3 sequence is 13 residues long. The CDR3 spells CASSGTGWTEAFF. For the CDR3, the DNA is TGTGCCAGCAGCGGTACAGGGTGGACTGAAGCTTTCTTT. Looking up the rest from reference TRBV5-6 and TRBJ1-1 gives the full variable domain: DAGVTQSPTHLIKTRGQQVTLRCSPKSGHDTVSWYQQALGQGPQFIFQYYEEEERQRGNFPDRFSGHQFPNYSSELNVNALLLGDSALYLCASSGTGWTEAFFGQGTRLTVV.

The chain combines TRBV20-1 with TRBJ2-1, with TRBD2 matching over 8 bases. This CDR3 is 13 amino acids long. Germline CDR1 and CDR2: DFQATT and SNEGSKA (reference sequence). V shed 3 bases and J 7 bases; nucleotides not matched to a gene: 5. Written as DNA, the CDR3 is TGCAGTGCTAGTCCAGCGGGGGCGAATGAGCAGTTCTTC. As protein: CSASPAGANEQFF.

In its sample, this clonotype was seen many times. The chain couples TRBV12-3 or TRBV12-4 to TRBJ2-7; D is possibly TRBD1 or TRBD2 (5 bases each). V gave up 3 bases and J gave up 6 bases, with 12 bases separating them. The CDR3 consists of 13 residues. Here the CDR3 DNA reads TGTGCCAGCAGTTTCCAACTTGGGGGCGAGCAGTACTTC. Translated, it gives CASSFQLGGEQYF.

This clonotype came up many times. The chain links TRBV12-3 or TRBV12-4 to TRBJ1-3; the D gene is possibly TRBD1 (6 bases). Trimming removed 3 bases from V and 5 bases from J, with 14 bases in between. The CDR3 has 15 residues. The CDR3 region has the DNA TGTGCCAGCAGTTTTGCCGGCAGGGGAAGAAACACCATATATTTT. Encoded protein: CASSFAGRGRNTIYF.

This clonotype appeared a few times. V and J are TRBV3-1 and TRBJ2-7; 13 bases fit TRBD2. This CDR3 contains 13 residues. V was pared by 4 bases and J by 6 bases, with 0 bases of the junction left unmatched. Germline assignment: CDR1 LGHDT and CDR2 YNNKEL (reference sequence). The CDR3 spells CASSRLAGGEQYF. As DNA, the CDR3 is TGTGCCAGCAGCCGACTAGCGGGGGGCGAGCAGTACTTC.

The sample holds a few counts of this clonotype. The chain employs TRBV7-2 and TRBJ2-3; unclear D gene. The CDR3 totals 14 residues. V dropped 2 bases and J dropped 4 bases, with 10 bases sitting between them. In germline, CDR1 is SGHTA, CDR2 FQGNSA. DNA for the CDR3: TGTGCCAGCAGCTTACTAGGTCCCCCAGATACGCAGTATTTT. It encodes CASSLLGPPDTQYF.

The genes are TRBV6-5 and TRBJ2-3; D uncertain. The V end was cut by 4 bases, the J end by 5 bases, with 13 bases between. The germline gives CDR1 MNHEY, CDR2 SVGAGI. The length of the CDR3 is 14 residues. CDR3 coding DNA: TGTGCCAGCAGTTCCTCCGCCGTCAAAGATACGCAGTATTTT. Its translation: CASSSSAVKDTQYF.

This clonotype was counted a few times. V and J are TRBV10-3 and TRBJ2-6; D gene unclear. Between the trimmed V and J ends, which lost 5 bases and 0 bases, there was a span of 11 bases. CDR3 length equals 16 residues. CDR1 and CDR2 (germline): ENHRY, SYGVKD. The CDR3 reads CAISNSATSGANVLTF. Written as DNA, the CDR3 is TGTGCCATCAGTAATTCCGCAACCTCTGGGGCCAACGTCCTGACTTTC.

At least ten counts were recorded for this clonotype. This chain links TRBV3-1 with TRBJ1-1; 9 nucleotides agree with TRBD1. The germline V gene has CDR1 LGHDT and CDR2 YNNKEL (reference sequence). The CDR3 has 15 amino acids. The trim removed 1 base at V and 5 bases at J, leaving 5 bases unmatched. DNA of the CDR3: TGTGCCAGCAGCCAAGGGGACAGGGCGCGGACTGAAGCTTTCTTT. This sequence encodes CASSQGDRARTEAFF.

This clonotype was detected many times. CDR3 residues: CASSPLLAGMSDTQYF. The DNA of the CDR3 is TGTGCCAGCAGCCCTTTACTAGCGGGAATGTCAGATACGCAGTATTTT. The chain is built from TRBV7-2 and TRBJ2-3, with 10 bases identical to TRBD2. V dropped 5 bases and J dropped 4; count of bases not matched to a gene: 9. The CDR3 is 16 residues long. Per the germline V gene, CDR1 is SGHTA and CDR2 is FQGNSA.

In this sample, this clonotype turned up many times. The gene calls are TRBV5-6 and TRBJ2-5, with unresolved D. CDR1 and CDR2 (germline): SGHDT, YYEEEE. V lost 4 bases to trimming and J lost 5 bases, with 12 bases between them. This CDR3 contains 13 residues. The CDR3 loop reads CASSSKPRETQYF. The CDR3 nucleotides read TGTGCCAGCAGCAGCAAGCCTAGGGAGACCCAGTACTTC.

This clonotype has just a few counts. The V and J genes are TRBV3-1 and TRBJ2-1; D gene ambiguous. CDR1 is LGHDT and CDR2 is YNNKEL in the germline V gene (reference sequence). The CDR3 contains 16 residues. Deletions cut 0 bases from V and 6 bases from J, with 15 bases between. This CDR3 is CASSQEALLGVNEQFF. In nucleotides, the CDR3 is TGTGCCAGCAGCCAAGAGGCCCTTCTAGGCGTCAATGAGCAGTTCTTC.

There are many counts of this clonotype. The chain is built from TRBV30 and TRBJ2-3; tentative D call: TRBD1 (5 bases). The CDR3 extends over 13 amino acids. V was shortened by 2 bases and J by 8 bases, with 14 bases between the two germline ends. The germline gives CDR1 GTSNPN, CDR2 SVGIG (reference sequence). The CDR3 loop reads CAWSWQGTGTQYF. The CDR3 nucleotides read TGTGCCTGGAGTTGGCAGGGAACTGGTACGCAGTATTTT.

This clonotype has more than one count but fewer than ten. This chain links TRBV5-1 with TRBJ2-7, with no clear D. The CDR3 has 14 residues. Germline values: CDR1 SGHRS, CDR2 YFSETQ. V shed 0 bases and J shed 5 bases, with 12 bases lying between them. Here the CDR3 reads CASSLESTVHEQYF. As DNA, the CDR3 is TGCGCCAGCAGCTTGGAGAGCACCGTCCACGAGCAGTACTTC. The variable domain in full, completed from reference TRBV5-1 and TRBJ2-7, reads KAGVTQTPRYLIKTRGQQVTLSCSPISGHRSVSWYQQTPGQGLQFLFEYFSETQRNKGNFPGRFSGRQFSNSRSEMNVSTLELGDSALYLCASSLESTVHEQYFGPGTRLTVT.

The table lists this clonotype with many counts. V is TRBV24-1 and J is TRBJ2-3, with 7 bases fitting TRBD2. From germline, CDR1 is KGHDR and CDR2 SFDVKD. After removal of 4 bases from V and 5 bases from J, the junction contained 8 bases not matched to a gene. This CDR3 spans 15 amino acids. CDR3 bases: TGTGCCACCAGTGACACCCGGACGGGGGGAGATACGCAGTATTTT. This encodes CATSDTRTGGDTQYF.